Presented here are 2 T cell receptor beta chains from one specimen sequenced in a study of T cell repertoires in cytomegalovirus infection. TCRdb re-called the reads through MiXCR, storing one row per CDR3 protein. The sample includes some 300,000 distinct CDR3 sequences, 15% to 20% seen only once; the top ten take 12%. Sequenced sample: PBMCs. Every receptor here comes from a human donor in good health (CMV status not recorded). Some clones in this sample may be carry-over from other donors' samples.

This clonotype showed up just a few times. No DNA is shown, since the ends of the CDR3 on it are uncertain; the CDR3 is the one TCRdb lists. This rearrangement joins TRBV20-1 to TRBJ1-6. The V gene's germline CDR1 is DFQATT and CDR2 SNEGSKA (reference sequence). The CDR3 sequence runs 18 residues, both termini included. CDR3 sequence reads: CSGTEGLYICSYNSPLHF.

The chain carries TRBV28 and TRBJ2-1; D perhaps matches TRBD2 (5 bases). There are 17 residues in the CDR3. CDR1 MDHEN and CDR2 SYDVKM come from the germline V gene. Trimming left V 4 bases short and J 0 bases short, with 16 bases between. CDR3 region: CASSSAGSTSSYNEQFF. The CDR3 nucleotides read TGTGCCAGCAGTTCCGCGGGTAGCACGAGCTCCTACAATGAGCAGTTCTTC.